The rows below give T cell receptor beta chains drawn from one sample of a study of T cells in Graves' hyperthyroidism and ophthalmopathy. A single record per CDR3 protein comes from TCRdb applying MiXCR to the multiplex PCR reads. The table has about 400,000 distinct CDR3 sequences, roughly 15% seen once. The source material was blood. The receptors here all came from a man younger than 35 with Graves' ophthalmopathy. Each CDR3 is given with its conserved first and last residue. D genes are given only for firm matches. A row's size may be missing; if present it is once, few, many or a size class.

J gene: TRBJ2-5
clone size: NA
V gene: TRBV5-1
D gene: NA
CDR3 DNA: TGCGCCAGCAGCTTGGGGGGGCACAGGGAGACCCAGTACTTC
CDR3 protein: CASSLGGHRETQYF

J gene: TRBJ2-7
clone size: many
V gene: TRBV25-1
D gene: NA
CDR3 DNA: TGTGCCAGCAGTGGTCCGCCGGTTTTCTTCTCCCTCTCCTACGAGCAGTACTTC
CDR3 protein: CASSGPPVFFSLSYEQYF

J gene: TRBJ1-1
clone size: many
V gene: TRBV6-2/TRBV6-3
D gene: NA
CDR3 DNA: TGTGCCAGCAGTTACCCGTGGGACACTGAAGCTTTCTTT
CDR3 protein: CASSYPWDTEAFF

J gene: TRBJ1-5
clone size: many
V gene: TRBV27
D gene: NA
CDR3 DNA: TGTGCCAGCAGTTTATCGAAGGCCGGGAACAATCAGCCCCAGCATTTT
CDR3 protein: CASSLSKAGNNQPQHF

J gene: TRBJ2-1
clone size: few
V gene: TRBV12-3/TRBV12-4
D gene: NA
CDR3 DNA: TGTGCCAGCACCGAGGGGGCGGGAAAGTACAATGAGCAGTTCTTC
CDR3 protein: CASTEGAGKYNEQFF

J gene: TRBJ1-5
clone size: many
V gene: TRBV5-5
D gene: TRBD1
CDR3 DNA: TGTGCCAGCAGCGGAGGCCCCCTTGCCGGGACAGGGGATAATCAGCCCCAGCATTTT
CDR3 protein: CASSGGPLAGTGDNQPQHF

J gene: TRBJ2-3
clone size: many
V gene: TRBV24-1
D gene: NA
CDR3 DNA: TGTGCCACCAGTGTTGGCTTTGGGGCAGATACGCAGTATTTT
CDR3 protein: CATSVGFGADTQYF

J gene: TRBJ1-5
clone size: NA
V gene: TRBV19
D gene: NA
CDR3 DNA: TGTGCCACCGAGACTAGCAATCAGCCCCAGCATTTT
CDR3 protein: CATETSNQPQHF

J gene: TRBJ1-2
clone size: many
V gene: TRBV20-1
D gene: NA
CDR3 DNA: TGCAGTGCTATATCCGGACAACTATATGGCTACACCTTC
CDR3 protein: CSAISGQLYGYTF

J gene: TRBJ2-3
clone size: few
V gene: TRBV5-4
D gene: TRBD2
CDR3 DNA: TGTGCCAGCAGCTTGGGGGGGACTAGTGAAGATACGCAGTATTTT
CDR3 protein: CASSLGGTSEDTQYF

J gene: TRBJ1-4
clone size: NA
V gene: TRBV24-1
D gene: TRBD1
CDR3 DNA: TGTGCCACCAGTGAGAATACAGGGGGTAATGAAAAACTGTTTTTT
CDR3 protein: CATSENTGGNEKLFF

J gene: TRBJ1-5
clone size: NA
V gene: TRBV6-5
D gene: NA
CDR3 DNA: TGTGCCAGCAGTTATAGCGGACTCGACAATCAGCCCCAGCATTTT
CDR3 protein: CASSYSGLDNQPQHF

J gene: TRBJ2-7
clone size: many
V gene: TRBV18
D gene: NA
CDR3 DNA: TGTGCCAGCTCACCGCCCGGTTTAGACACCTACGAGCAGTACTTC
CDR3 protein: CASSPPGLDTYEQYF

J gene: TRBJ1-2
clone size: many
V gene: TRBV7-9
D gene: NA
CDR3 DNA: TGTGCCAGCAGCTTATCAGCGTCTGGGGTGTCCGGCTACACCTTC
CDR3 protein: CASSLSASGVSGYTF

J gene: TRBJ2-3
clone size: many
V gene: TRBV10-3
D gene: NA
CDR3 DNA: TGTGCCACCGCAAAGGAACGCCGATCTAGCACAGATACGCAGTATTTT
CDR3 protein: CATAKERRSSTDTQYF

J gene: TRBJ2-5
clone size: many
V gene: TRBV24-1
D gene: TRBD1
CDR3 DNA: TGTGCCACCAGTGTTCAGGGGGCGACGCAAGAGACCCAGTACTTC
CDR3 protein: CATSVQGATQETQYF

J gene: TRBJ2-1
clone size: NA
V gene: TRBV6-2/TRBV6-3
D gene: NA
CDR3 DNA: TGTGCCAGCAGTTACTATAGGAATGAGCAGTTCTTC
CDR3 protein: CASSYYRNEQFF

J gene: TRBJ2-1
clone size: many
V gene: TRBV5-1
D gene: NA
CDR3 DNA: TGCGCCAGCAGCCTGGAGGACGGGGGCAATGAGCAGTTCTTC
CDR3 protein: CASSLEDGGNEQFF

J gene: TRBJ2-1
clone size: NA
V gene: TRBV6-2/TRBV6-3
D gene: NA
CDR3 DNA: TGTGCCAGCAGTTATAGGCGGACCCCGGGGGAGCAGTTCTTC
CDR3 protein: CASSYRRTPGEQFF

J gene: TRBJ1-1
clone size: many
V gene: TRBV5-6
D gene: NA
CDR3 DNA: TGTGCCAGCAGCCGATCTCGGGAGAACACTGAAGCTTTCTTT
CDR3 protein: CASSRSRENTEAFF

J gene: TRBJ2-3
clone size: many
V gene: TRBV7-8
D gene: TRBD2
CDR3 DNA: TGTGCCAGCAGCAAGCTAGCGGGGAGCACAGATACGCAGTATTTT
CDR3 protein: CASSKLAGSTDTQYF

J gene: TRBJ2-7
clone size: many
V gene: TRBV20-1
D gene: NA
CDR3 DNA: TGCAGTGCTCCCCACCGCCAAGAAGTTATGCAGTACTTC
CDR3 protein: CSAPHRQEVMQYF

J gene: TRBJ1-6
clone size: NA
V gene: TRBV20-1
D gene: TRBD1
CDR3 DNA: TGCAGTGCCCCACCGACAGGGGCGGACACCCTCCACTTT
CDR3 protein: CSAPPTGADTLHF

J gene: TRBJ1-5
clone size: NA
V gene: TRBV7-9
D gene: NA
CDR3 DNA: TGTGCCAGCAGCCGTCGTCAGGGTGGAGGCAATCAGCCCCAGCATTTT
CDR3 protein: CASSRRQGGGNQPQHF

J gene: TRBJ1-5
clone size: many
V gene: TRBV24-1
D gene: NA
CDR3 DNA: TGTGCCACCAGTGATTTCGCGGATCGGCCCCAGCATTTT
CDR3 protein: CATSDFADRPQHF

J gene: TRBJ2-7
clone size: many
V gene: TRBV20-1
D gene: TRBD2
CDR3 DNA: TGCAGTGCTCCTACTAGCGGGGGGTTTGGCGAGCAGTACTTC
CDR3 protein: CSAPTSGGFGEQYF

J gene: TRBJ2-7
clone size: many
V gene: TRBV6-1
D gene: TRBD1
CDR3 DNA: TGTGCCAGCAGTTTTGGACAGGGAAGCTCCTACGAGCAGTACTTC
CDR3 protein: CASSFGQGSSYEQYF

J gene: TRBJ1-2
clone size: NA
V gene: TRBV6-2/TRBV6-3
D gene: NA
CDR3 DNA: TGTGTCAGCAGTTACTCGGCAGGCAACTATGGCTACACCTTC
CDR3 protein: CVSSYSAGNYGYTF

J gene: TRBJ1-1
clone size: many
V gene: TRBV19
D gene: TRBD1
CDR3 DNA: TGTGCCAGTAGTCCATTGGCTGACAGGGAGAACACTGAAGCTTTCTTT
CDR3 protein: CASSPLADRENTEAFF

J gene: TRBJ2-7
clone size: NA
V gene: TRBV27
D gene: TRBD2
CDR3 DNA: TGTGCCAGCAGTTTTAGCGGGGGGGCAATCGAGCAGCACTTC
CDR3 protein: CASSFSGGAIEQHF

J gene: TRBJ2-5
clone size: NA
V gene: TRBV11-2
D gene: NA
CDR3 DNA: TGTGCCAGCAGCCAGGGGGGGGGGCATCAGTACTTC
CDR3 protein: CASSQGGGHQYF

J gene: TRBJ2-7
clone size: many
V gene: TRBV3-1
D gene: TRBD2
CDR3 DNA: TGTGCCAGCAGCCAAGCGGGCGGGAGCGATAGGGGCGAGCAGTACTTC
CDR3 protein: CASSQAGGSDRGEQYF

J gene: TRBJ1-5
clone size: NA
V gene: TRBV12-3/TRBV12-4
D gene: NA
CDR3 DNA: TGTGCCAGCAGTTTAGAAAATTGGAGGAATCGGAATCAGCCCCAGCATTTT
CDR3 protein: CASSLENWRNRNQPQHF

J gene: TRBJ2-1
clone size: NA
V gene: TRBV19
D gene: NA
CDR3 DNA: TGTGCAAGTAAGGCTCTCGGACTAAACAATGAGCAGTTCTTC
CDR3 protein: CASKALGLNNEQFF

J gene: TRBJ2-3
clone size: few
V gene: TRBV4-2
D gene: NA
CDR3 DNA: TGTGCCAGCAGCCAAGTTTGGACGGGAGCCTTCACAGATACGCAGTATTTT
CDR3 protein: CASSQVWTGAFTDTQYF

J gene: TRBJ1-1
clone size: NA
V gene: TRBV5-1
D gene: NA
CDR3 DNA: TGCGCCAGCAGCCCCCTACAGGGCGTGAACACTGAAGCTTTCTTT
CDR3 protein: CASSPLQGVNTEAFF

J gene: TRBJ2-1
clone size: NA
V gene: TRBV7-9
D gene: NA
CDR3 DNA: TGTGCCAGCAGCGGGGGACACCAATCCTACGAGCAGTTCTTC
CDR3 protein: CASSGGHQSYEQFF

J gene: TRBJ1-1
clone size: many
V gene: TRBV11-3
D gene: NA
CDR3 DNA: TGTGCCAGCAGTTGGGGGGTTAACACTGAAGCTTTCTTT
CDR3 protein: CASSWGVNTEAFF

J gene: TRBJ1-2
clone size: many
V gene: TRBV10-1
D gene: TRBD1
CDR3 DNA: TGCGCCAGCAGTGTTGATCCGGGACAGGGGGCTGACGGCTACACCTTC
CDR3 protein: CASSVDPGQGADGYTF

J gene: TRBJ2-2
clone size: NA
V gene: TRBV15
D gene: NA
CDR3 DNA: TGTGCCACCAGCAGAGATGGAGGGTATCAAGCCCCCGGGGAGCTGTTTTTT
CDR3 protein: CATSRDGGYQAPGELFF

J gene: TRBJ1-6
clone size: few
V gene: TRBV6-5
D gene: TRBD1
CDR3 DNA: TGTGCCAGCAGTTGGGGACAGGACTCCTATAATTCACCCCTCCACTTT
CDR3 protein: CASSWGQDSYNSPLHF

J gene: TRBJ2-5
clone size: few
V gene: TRBV4-1
D gene: NA
CDR3 DNA: TGCGCCAGCAGCTACCCCCCCGAGGGGCCCCAGGGCCAAGAGACCCAGTACTTC
CDR3 protein: CASSYPPEGPQGQETQYF

J gene: TRBJ2-3
clone size: few
V gene: TRBV20-1
D gene: NA
CDR3 DNA: TGCAGTGCTGGGGATACGCAGTATTTT
CDR3 protein: CSAGDTQYF

J gene: TRBJ2-1
clone size: few
V gene: TRBV20-1
D gene: TRBD2
CDR3 DNA: TGCAGTGCTAGAGAACTAGCGGGGGTTTGGAATGAGCAGTTCTTC
CDR3 protein: CSARELAGVWNEQFF

J gene: TRBJ2-7
clone size: few
V gene: TRBV18
D gene: TRBD1
CDR3 DNA: TGTGCCAGCTCACCGTTAGAACAGGGGGCTCGAGAGCAGTACTTC
CDR3 protein: CASSPLEQGAREQYF